The 16 T cell receptor beta chains in this list originate from one sample, sequenced in a study of blood T cell repertoires in COVID-19. Method: immunoSEQ multiplex PCR; TCRdb's copy keeps in-frame clones and lacks some. The repertoire holds fewer than 80,000 clones, with about 80% as singletons. Sequenced input: peripheral blood. All receptors come from a man in his forties or fifties with COVID-19, enrolled during active disease.

This rearrangement joins TRBV19 to TRBJ2-7; TRBD2 is a possible D gene (5 bases). Germline loops: CDR1 LNHDA, CDR2 SQIVND (reference sequence). V dropped 3 bases and J dropped 2 bases, with 5 bases sitting between them. The CDR3 covers 12 residues. The CDR3 bases are TGTGCCAGTAGTATCGGGACCTACGAGCAGTACTTC. The encoded protein is CASSIGTYEQYF.

The chain links TRBV3-1 (or the pseudogene TRBV3-2) to TRBJ2-6; D is undetermined. CDR1 is LGHDT and CDR2 is YNNKEL in the germline V gene (reference sequence). V lost 4 bases and J 0 bases, leaving 10 bases between the germline ends. The CDR3 extends over 16 amino acids. The chain's CDR3 is CASSRHSSSGANVLTF. CDR3 in DNA: TGTGCCAGCAGCCGACATTCGTCCTCTGGGGCCAACGTCCTGACTTTC.

The gene calls are TRBV6-1 and TRBJ1-2, with D possibly matching TRBD1 (6 bases). Germline values: CDR1 MNHNS, CDR2 SASEGT. V shed 4 bases and J shed 2 bases, with 20 bases lying between them. The CDR3 has 17 residues. The CDR3 nucleotides read TGTGCCAGCAGTGGCGGGGGCAGGGGCCGCTCAAACTATGGCTACACCTTC. Its translation: CASSGGGRGRSNYGYTF.

The chain joins TRBV2 to TRBJ1-2, with TRBD1 as a possible D gene (5 bases). Germline V gives CDR1 SNHLY, CDR2 FYNNEI. The CDR3 spans 13 residues. With 5 bases removed from V and 6 bases from J, the gap between germline ends came to 13 bases. CDR3 coding DNA: TGTGCCAGCAGTTCCCCGGTCAGGGATGGCTACACCTTC. It is translated as CASSSPVRDGYTF.

The gene calls are TRBV30 and TRBJ2-7, with D perhaps TRBD1 (6 bases). Trimming shortened V by 4 bases and J by 7 bases, and 23 bases separated the two germline ends. Germline V gene lookup returns CDR1 GTSNPN and CDR2 SVGIG (reference sequence). This CDR3 comprises 15 residues. CDR3 loop: CAWNSGRAGAREQYF. The CDR3 DNA sequence: TGTGCCTGGAACTCGGGAAGAGCAGGGGCTCGGGAGCAGTACTTC. The entire variable domain, with the rest obtained from reference TRBV30 and TRBJ2-7, is as follows: SQTIHQWPATLVQPVGSPLSLECTVEGTSNPNLYWYRQAAGRGLQLLFYSVGIGQISSEVPQNLSASRPQDRQFILSSKKLLLSDSGFYLCAWNSGRAGAREQYFGPGTRLTVT.

The rearrangement joins TRBV5-1 to TRBJ1-1, with 11 positions matching TRBD1. After removal of 6 bases from V and 6 bases from J, the junction contained 7 bases not matched to a gene. CDR1 and CDR2 (germline): SGHRS, YFSETQ. The CDR3 has 14 residues. CDR3: CASTRDRGSAEAFF. CDR3 nucleotides: TGCGCCAGCACCAGGGACAGGGGGAGCGCTGAAGCTTTCTTT.

V and J are TRBV28 and TRBJ2-3; weak D call: TRBD1 (6 bases). Germline assignment: CDR1 MDHEN and CDR2 SYDVKM. The CDR3 has 15 amino acids. The V end lost 7 bases, the J end lost 3 bases, and 17 bases lay between the germline ends. The CDR3, as DNA: TGTGCCAGCAACGAAAGACAGGTTGGGACAGATACGCAGTATTTT. As protein: CASNERQVGTDTQYF.

The chain links TRBV9 to TRBJ2-3; the D gene is possibly TRBD2 (5 bases). The CDR3 runs to 13 residues. Germline values: CDR1 SGDLS, CDR2 YYNGEE. The V gene lost 3 bases and the J gene lost 5 bases, with 10 bases spanning the gap. CDR3 sequence reads: CASSAGFGDTQYF. The DNA of the CDR3 is TGTGCCAGCAGCGCGGGATTTGGAGATACGCAGTATTTT.

The chain recombines TRBV6-5 with TRBJ1-5; D ambiguous. Germline V gene sequence: CDR1 MNHEY, CDR2 SVGAGI. The CDR3 totals 15 residues. V was clipped by 0 bases and J by 7 bases, with 13 bases between them. The CDR3 DNA follows: TGTGCCAGCAGTTACTCGGAGCCGGAGGGACAGCCCCAGCATTTT. This sequence encodes CASSYSEPEGQPQHF.

V and J are TRBV11-2 and TRBJ2-4; D perhaps matches TRBD1 (5 bases). Germline CDR1 SGHAT, CDR2 FQNNGV. Trimming removed 1 base from V and 6 bases from J, with 13 bases in between. The CDR3 contains 15 residues. This CDR3 is CASSLGGNRLNIQYF. The CDR3 DNA follows: TGTGCCAGCAGCTTAGGGGGCAACAGGTTAAACATTCAGTACTTC.

J is TRBJ2-1 and V is TRBV6-4; weak D call: TRBD1 (5 bases). This CDR3 has 14 residues. The V and J ends lost 3 bases and 9 bases respectively, with 15 bases between them. Looked up from germline, CDR1 is MRHNA and CDR2 is SNTAGT. The CDR3 DNA reads TGTGCCAGCAGTGAATTCCAGGGTGGTGGTGAGCAGTTCTTC. Protein sequence: CASSEFQGGGEQFF.

The chain combines TRBV12-3 or TRBV12-4 with TRBJ2-5; the D gene is possibly TRBD1 (6 bases). There are 13 residues in the CDR3. V was clipped by 3 bases and J by 3 bases, with 8 bases between them. CDR3 region: CASSFTGKETQYF. As DNA, the CDR3 is TGTGCCAGCAGTTTCACAGGGAAAGAGACCCAGTACTTC.

The chain joins TRBV5-1 to TRBJ2-5; 10 positions agree with TRBD2. The CDR3 is 16 residues long. Germline loops: CDR1 SGHRS, CDR2 YFSETQ. V trimming: 0 bases; J trimming: 4 bases; junction bases outside the gene matches: 6. The CDR3 DNA reads TGCGCCAGCAGCTTGGGGACTAGCGGCACCGGAGAGACCCAGTACTTC. It encodes CASSLGTSGTGETQYF.

V usage is TRBV4-1 and J usage is TRBJ2-3; TRBD2 agrees at 14 bases. Germline V gene sequence: CDR1 MGHRA, CDR2 YSYEKL. The V segment lost 7 bases and the J segment 4 bases; nucleotides outside the gene matches: 4. This CDR3 contains 15 residues. The CDR3 reads CASKKTSGGADTQYF. Written as DNA, the CDR3 is TGCGCCAGCAAAAAGACTAGCGGGGGGGCAGATACGCAGTATTTT.

J is TRBJ1-4 and V is TRBV5-8, with TRBD1 matching 7 bases. The CDR3 has 15 residues. Germline lookup yields CDR1 SGHTS and CDR2 YDEGEE. J lost 8 bases, V lost 1 base, and 8 bases had no gene match. In DNA form, the CDR3 reads TGTGCCAGCAGCTTGTACGACAGGGCAGGGGAAAAACTGTTTTTT. It codes for CASSLYDRAGEKLFF.

This chain connects TRBV7-3 to TRBJ2-5; no firm D call. There are 13 residues in the CDR3. The V gene's germline CDR1 is SGHTA and CDR2 FQGTGA. V was trimmed by 3 bases and J by 2 bases, leaving 7 bases between them. The CDR3 nucleotides read TGTGCCAGCAGCTTGGAGATTCAAGAGACCCAGTACTTC. Protein product: CASSLEIQETQYF. The full variable domain, its missing parts supplied by reference TRBV7-3 and TRBJ2-5, is GAGVSQTPSNKVTEKGKYVELRCDPISGHTALYWYRQSLGQGPEFLIYFQGTGAADDSGLPNDRFFAVRPEGSVSTLKIQRTERGDSAVYLCASSLEIQETQYFGPGTRLLVL.